The 31 T cell receptor beta chains in this list originate from one sample, sequenced in a study of high-grade serous ovarian cancer treatment subgroups. The data were produced by immunoSEQ multiplex PCR, yet TCRdb's version contains in-frame clones alone and is incomplete. The table records about 1,500 clones, roughly two thirds of them present only once. The tumor samples were collected prior to definitive surgery or chemotherapy. Sequencing used tumor tissue. The receptors stem from a human donor with high-grade serous ovarian cancer.

V usage is TRBV6-5 and J usage is TRBJ1-6; unclear D gene. V was clipped by 2 bases and J by 11 bases, with 13 bases between them. The length of the CDR3 is 14 residues. Looked up from germline, CDR1 is MNHEY and CDR2 is SVGAGI. The CDR3 coding sequence is TGTGCCAGCAGTTACCAAGGCGGAAAACCACCCCTCCACTTT. The encoded protein is CASSYQGGKPPLHF.

The gene calls are TRBV7-3 and TRBJ2-3, with D perhaps matching TRBD1 or TRBD2 (5 bases each). Trimming pared 4 bases from V and 4 bases from J, leaving 9 bases between. The CDR3 is 13 amino acids. Germline V CDR1 and CDR2: SGHTA, FQGTGA. The DNA of the CDR3 is TGTGCCAGCAGCTCGCTGGGGGCAGATACGCAGTATTTT. The encoded protein is CASSSLGADTQYF.

This clone has just a few counts. The chain is built from TRBV5-4 and TRBJ1-1, with D hard to call. The CDR3 is 13 residues long. V lost 6 bases, J lost 0 bases, and 9 bases lay in between. Germline-derived CDR1 and CDR2 are SGHNT and YYREEE (reference sequence). The CDR3: CASKLDLNTEAFF. The CDR3 coding sequence is TGTGCCAGCAAGTTGGACTTGAACACTGAAGCTTTCTTT. Drawing the rest from reference TRBV5-4 and TRBJ1-1, the complete variable domain is ETGVTQSPTHLIKTRGQQVTLRCSSQSGHNTVSWYQQALGQGPQFIFQYYREEENGRGNFPPRFSGLQFPNYSSELNVNALELDDSALYLCASKLDLNTEAFFGQGTRLTVV.

In its sample, this clone was seen a few times. The rearrangement joins TRBV6-5 to TRBJ2-3; TRBD1 matches 9 bases. Germline-derived CDR1 and CDR2 are MNHEY and SVGAGI. This CDR3 region has 14 residues. With V trimmed by 0 bases and J by 6 bases, 1 base remained unmatched. In nucleotides, the CDR3 is TGTGCCAGCAGTTACTCCGGGACAGGGGATACGCAGTATTTT. This sequence encodes CASSYSGTGDTQYF.

This chain uses TRBV5-1 with TRBJ2-7; the match to TRBD2 covers 12 bases. CDR1 is SGHRS, CDR2 YFSETQ, per germline. V lost 4 bases, J lost 1 base, and 0 bases stayed unmatched. CDR3 size: 14 residues. The CDR3 loop is CASSGLAGSYEQYF. CDR3 nucleotides: TGCGCCAGCAGCGGACTAGCGGGGTCCTACGAGCAGTACTTC.

V and J are TRBV5-1 and TRBJ2-1; maybe TRBD2 (7 bases). CDR3 length: 15 amino acids. The germline V gene has CDR1 SGHRS and CDR2 YFSETQ. Trimming stripped 5 bases from V and 4 bases from J, with 16 bases between. CDR3 bases: TGCGCCAGCAGTGTGGGAGGGGGGAAATACAATGAGCAGTTCTTC. Its translation is CASSVGGGKYNEQFF.

This clone appeared once. The CDR3, as DNA: TGTGCCAGCAGTGCCGCGGGGGGCCTGCCCGGGGAGCTGTTTTTT. The encoded protein is CASSAAGGLPGELFF. The chain carries TRBV28 and TRBJ1-3; 8 bases map to TRBD2. The J call is doubtful: the DNA matches TRBJ2-2 better. The CDR3 is made up of 15 amino acids. Germline loops: CDR1 MDHEN, CDR2 SYDVKM.

The chain joins TRBV28 to TRBJ2-5; 9 bases are shared with TRBD1. The CDR3 extends over 14 amino acids. V trimming: 5 bases; J trimming: 4 bases; junction bases outside the gene matches: 5. The germline V gene encodes CDR1 MDHEN and CDR2 SYDVKM. As DNA, the CDR3 is TGTGCCAGCAGTAGGACAGGGGTGAGAGAGACCCAGTACTTC. Amino acids: CASSRTGVRETQYF.

This chain links TRBV15 with TRBJ1-2, with D maybe TRBD1 (5 bases). The CDR3 contains 16 residues. The V gene's germline CDR1 is LNHNV and CDR2 YYDKDF (reference sequence). V lost 1 base and J lost 2, with 14 bases in between. CDR3 sequence reads: CATSRAGQGRNYGYTF. CDR3 bases: TGTGCCACCAGCAGAGCGGGCCAGGGCCGAAACTATGGCTACACCTTC.

The chain uses TRBV19 and TRBJ2-5, with D perhaps TRBD1 (5 bases). Trimming removed 3 bases at V and 3 bases at J, with 14 bases between. This CDR3 has 15 residues. Germline V gene lookup returns CDR1 LNHDA and CDR2 SQIVND (reference sequence). The CDR3: CASSMVRRQKETQYF. CDR3 nucleotides: TGTGCCAGTAGTATGGTAAGGAGACAGAAAGAGACCCAGTACTTC.

This rearrangement joins TRBV7-3 to TRBJ2-7, with 14 bases lining up with TRBD2. The CDR3 is made up of 15 amino acids. CDR1 and CDR2 (germline): SGHTA, FQGTGA. The trim removed 5 bases at V and 5 bases at J, leaving 5 bases unmatched. The DNA of the CDR3 is TGTGCCAGCAGCCCGGGACTAGCGGGAGCTAACGAGCAGTACTTC. It yields the protein CASSPGLAGANEQYF.

The chain is built from TRBV6-1 and TRBJ2-5; TRBD1 aligns across 8 bases. The J call may not be correct, given that the DNA end is closer to TRBJ2-7. There are 12 residues in the CDR3. Per germline, CDR1 MNHNS and CDR2 SASEGT. The CDR3 spells CASSGDRYEQYF. The CDR3 nucleotides are TGTGCCAGCAGTGGGGACAGGTACGAGCAGTACTTC.

This clone was observed a handful of times. The chain combines TRBV19 with TRBJ1-5, with no clear D. V dropped 4 bases and J dropped 5 bases, with 9 bases sitting between them. The CDR3 length is 13 residues. Germline CDR1 reads LNHDA; CDR2 reads SQIVND (reference sequence). CDR3 bases: TGTGCCAGTAGTAAAGGGTTCGATCAGCCCCAGCATTTT. Translated: CASSKGFDQPQHF.

This CDR3 is CASSQIYEQYF. For the CDR3, the DNA is TGTGCCAGCAGTCAAATTTACGAGCAGTACTTC. V is TRBV6-1 and J is TRBJ2-7; the D is unclear. CDR1 and CDR2 from the germline V gene are MNHNS and SASEGT. Trimming removed 5 bases at V and 4 bases at J, with 6 bases between. The CDR3 is 11 residues long.

The V and J genes are TRBV30 and TRBJ1-2; possible D gene TRBD1, 5 bases. With 4 bases removed from V and 4 bases from J, the gap between germline ends came to 13 bases. CDR1 is GTSNPN and CDR2 is SVGIG in the germline V gene (reference sequence). CDR3 length equals 13 residues. In DNA, the CDR3 is TGTGCCTGGACGGGGACCGGTTTCTATGGCTACACCTTC. The encoded protein is CAWTGTGFYGYTF.

V gene TRBV11-2 combines with J gene TRBJ2-7; D remains ambiguous. The CDR3 has 14 amino acids. Germline-derived CDR1 and CDR2 are SGHAT and FQNNGV. The ends were cut back, 4 bases at V and 2 bases at J, with 12 bases in the middle. The CDR3 sequence is CASSSLPEPYEQYF. The CDR3 coding sequence is TGTGCCAGCAGCTCCCTCCCGGAGCCCTACGAGCAGTACTTC.

The chain links TRBV7-4 to TRBJ1-5; 8 bases are a match to TRBD1. Trimming at V came to 3 bases and at J to 2 bases, leaving 3 bases not matched to a gene. The CDR3 spans 15 residues. Germline V lookup: CDR1 SGHVT, CDR2 SQSDAQ. The CDR3, as DNA: TGTGCCAGCAGCTTCGCAGGGGGCGGCAATCAGCCCCAGCATTTT. It specifies CASSFAGGGNQPQHF.

This chain connects TRBV4-3 to TRBJ2-1, with D perhaps TRBD2 (7 bases). The V gene's germline CDR1 is LGHNA and CDR2 YSLEER. Trimming took 5 bases from V and 4 from J, leaving 15 bases between them. The CDR3 has 15 amino acids. CDR3 region: CASSSDGGRYNEQFF. The CDR3 coding sequence is TGCGCCAGCAGCTCTGACGGGGGGCGGTACAATGAGCAGTTCTTC.

The CDR3 sequence: CASSLTMGYGYTF. The DNA of the CDR3 is TGTGCCAGCAGCTTAACGATGGGGTATGGCTACACCTTC. The chain combines TRBV7-3 with TRBJ1-2; D gene uncertain. Germline CDR1 is SGHTA and CDR2 is FQGTGA. The CDR3 is 13 residues long. V was cut by 0 bases and J by 5 bases, with 7 bases left in between.

This clone was seen a few times. The rearrangement joins TRBV5-1 to TRBJ2-1, with 7 bases lining up with TRBD1. In germline, CDR1 is SGHRS, CDR2 YFSETQ. The CDR3 length is 15 residues. V trimming: 4 bases; J trimming: 1 base; junction bases outside the gene matches: 5. The CDR3 nucleotides read TGCGCCAGCAGCGTGTTCAGGGGGTCCTACAATGAGCAGTTCTTC. Translated: CASSVFRGSYNEQFF.

The chain uses TRBV7-9 and TRBJ2-1; 9 bases agree with TRBD2. This CDR3 has 15 amino acids. CDR1 SEHNR and CDR2 FQNEAQ come from the germline V gene (reference sequence). The ends lost 1 base at V and 5 bases at J; junction bases unmatched: 3. In DNA form, the CDR3 reads TGTGCCAGCAGCTTAGTGGTAGCGGGAGACAATGAGCAGTTCTTC. This sequence encodes CASSLVVAGDNEQFF.

V and J are TRBV19 and TRBJ2-4, with D possibly matching TRBD2 (6 bases). Germline assignment: CDR1 LNHDA and CDR2 SQIVND (reference sequence). V was clipped by 8 bases and J by 3 bases, with 11 bases between them. This CDR3 region has 13 residues. The CDR3 reads CASASDYKNIQYF. The CDR3 coding sequence is TGTGCCAGTGCCTCGGACTACAAAAACATTCAGTACTTC.

V gene TRBV13 combines with J gene TRBJ2-3; tentative D call: TRBD1 (6 bases). V lost 6 bases to trimming and J lost 2 bases, with 12 bases between them. Germline loops: CDR1 PRHDT, CDR2 FYEKMQ (reference sequence). This CDR3 spans 14 amino acids. The DNA for the CDR3 is TGTGCCAGCAGTCTTGACAGGAACACAGATACGCAGTATTTT. Translated: CASSLDRNTDTQYF.

The genes are TRBV19 and TRBJ2-5; 8 bases fit TRBD1. V was clipped by 1 base and J by 5 bases; unmatched bases: 6. The CDR3 has 15 residues. Germline values: CDR1 LNHDA, CDR2 SQIVND (reference sequence). CDR3: CASSIADRGGETQYF. DNA of the CDR3: TGTGCCAGTAGTATAGCCGACAGGGGTGGGGAGACCCAGTACTTC.

The gene calls are TRBV7-3 and TRBJ1-3; 8 nucleotides agree with TRBD1. V gave up 5 bases and J gave up 8 bases; unmatched junction bases: 8. The CDR3 totals 14 residues. The germline V gene has CDR1 SGHTA and CDR2 FQGTGA. The CDR3 region is CASSRQGPPDTIYF. The CDR3 nucleotides are TGTGCCAGCAGCCGACAGGGGCCACCAGACACCATATATTTT.

A single count supports this clone. V usage is TRBV11-3 and J usage is TRBJ2-2; a possible D gene is TRBD2 (5 bases). From germline, CDR1 is SGHNT and CDR2 YENEEA. The CDR3 length is 15 residues. The V end was cut by 5 bases, the J end by 0 bases, with 10 bases between. CDR3 sequence: CASSLGLSNTGELFF. The CDR3 DNA is TGTGCCAGCAGCCTCGGACTCTCGAACACCGGGGAGCTGTTTTTT. Complete variable domain (other parts from reference TRBV11-3 and TRBJ2-2): EAGVVQSPRYKIIEKKQPVAFWCNPISGHNTLYWYLQNLGQGPELLIRYENEEAVDDSQLPKDRFSAERLKGVDSTLKIQPAELGDSAVYLCASSLGLSNTGELFFGEGSRLTVL.

The V call is TRBV6-7, the J call TRBJ1-2; the D is unclear. TRBV6-7 is filed as an ORF, its function uncertain. This CDR3 is 14 amino acids long. V was pared by 2 bases and J by 8 bases, with 15 bases between. CDR3 sequence (DNA): TGTGCCAGCAGTTACCCCCCCTGGGGTGGCGGCTACACCTTC. This codes for CASSYPPWGGGYTF.

The chain recombines TRBV9 with TRBJ2-2; 11 positions agree with TRBD2. Trimming at V came to 4 bases and at J to 6 bases, leaving 11 bases not matched to a gene. CDR3 length: 17 residues. Germline V gives CDR1 SGDLS, CDR2 YYNGEE. The DNA for the CDR3 is TGTGCCAGCAGCCCAAACATAGCGGGGGGGCAGGCCGGGGAGCTGTTTTTT. This codes for CASSPNIAGGQAGELFF.

V and J are TRBV5-3 and TRBJ1-4; D gene uncertain. TRBV5-3 is identified as an open reading frame with a role that is uncertain. V was cut by 3 bases and J by 0 bases, with 18 bases left in between. This CDR3 has 18 amino acids. In DNA, the CDR3 is TGTGCCAGAAGCTGGGAACACAAAAACAACTCAACTAATGAAAAACTGTTTTTT. Amino acid sequence: CARSWEHKNNSTNEKLFF.

This clone was observed once. J is TRBJ2-5 and V is TRBV27; 9 bases map to TRBD2. The J call is doubtful: the DNA matches TRBJ2-7 better. The CDR3 is 16 amino acids. Germline-derived CDR1 and CDR2 are MNHEY and SMNVEV (reference sequence). CDR3 residues: CASSPAFSGSSYEQYF. CDR3 in DNA: TGTGCCAGCAGCCCAGCCTTTAGCGGGAGCTCCTACGAGCAGTACTTC.

The V gene is TRBV27, the J gene TRBJ2-3; 14 bases are shared with TRBD2. V trimming: 8 bases; J trimming: 4 bases; junction bases outside the gene matches: 14. This CDR3 is built from 18 residues. The germline gives CDR1 MNHEY, CDR2 SMNVEV (reference sequence). As DNA, the CDR3 is TGTGCCAGCGGTGGTGGACTAGCGGGAGGCGTGAGGCCAGATACGCAGTATTTT. Translating it yields CASGGGLAGGVRPDTQYF.